This note documents a single T cell receptor beta chain sequence. The sample belongs to a study of blood T cell repertoires in COVID-19. Whole-study context: The study drew acute and convalescent COVID-19 samples from the United States, Italy and Spain.

Data came from immunoSEQ multiplex PCR; TCRdb stores just in-frame clones and leaves some out. The repertoire consists of about 300,000 clones, with around 87% occurring once and the leading ten covering 1.3%. V gave up 2 bases and J gave up 2 bases, with 10 bases separating them. The germline V gene has CDR1 LGHDT and CDR2 YNNKEL (reference sequence). CDR3 length: 14 residues. The chain uses TRBV3-1 (or the pseudogene TRBV3-2) and TRBJ2-7; D gene unclear. The receptor comes from a man in his 70s with acute or convalescent COVID-19. The sequenced sample was peripheral blood. CDR3 coding DNA: TGTGCCAGCAGCCAACTGGGCAGTGCCTACGAGCAGTACTTC. This codes for CASSQLGSAYEQYF.